The 16 T cell receptor beta chains listed next were all sequenced from one sample in a study of CD4 T cells in relation to SARS-CoV-2 and coronaviruses. Their recognized antigens are unknown. Libraries were prepared by immunoSEQ multiplex PCR; TCRdb keeps only in-frame clonotypes and omits some of them. This sample has 41,000 or so clones, with roughly 84% found just once. Material for sequencing was naive CD4+ T cells from PBMCs, cultured in vitro. Subset: naive CD4+ T cells isolated by negative enrichment. The receptors were sampled from an adult with COVID-19.

This chain links TRBV5-6 with TRBJ2-5; no reliable D call. Germline CDR1 SGHDT, CDR2 YYEEEE. The V gene lost 4 bases and the J gene lost 5 bases, with 12 bases spanning the gap. This CDR3 has 13 amino acids. The CDR3 spells CASSPGHMETQYF. CDR3 bases: TGTGCCAGCAGCCCGGGTCATATGGAGACCCAGTACTTC.

Concerning this clone: Its ends do not fully match the called genes, so a read error is possible. The chain links TRBV6-1 to TRBJ2-7; a weak D match, TRBD2 (6 bases). This CDR3 comprises 13 residues. Germline CDR1 reads MNHNS; CDR2 reads SASEGT. The CDR3 loop reads CASSEIHAGRRGF. The CDR3 region has the DNA TGTGCCAGCAGTGAAATACACGCGGGACGCCGGGGCTTC.

The chain employs TRBV30 and TRBJ1-2; D is undetermined. The ends were cut back, 7 bases at V and 4 bases at J, with 19 bases in the middle. Germline CDR1 GTSNPN, CDR2 SVGIG (reference sequence). This CDR3 has 14 residues. The CDR3 coding sequence is TGTGCCTACTCTCGGATGTTCCGATCCTATGGCTACACCTTC. Protein: CAYSRMFRSYGYTF.

The chain recombines TRBV6-5 with TRBJ2-2; TRBD2 agrees at 9 bases. Germline V gene sequence: CDR1 MNHEY, CDR2 SVGAGI. V gave up 6 bases and J gave up 6 bases; unmatched junction bases: 8. The CDR3 loop spans 15 amino acids. The CDR3, as DNA: TGTGCCAGCAGAGCCTTTAGCGGGAGCGCCGGGGAGCTGTTTTTT. Protein sequence: CASRAFSGSAGELFF.

The V call is TRBV28, the J call TRBJ2-7, with a weak D call TRBD2 (5 bases). The germline CDR1 and CDR2 sequences are MDHEN and SYDVKM. The CDR3 has 14 amino acids. Trimming cost V 2 bases and J 2 bases, with 10 bases left between them. Written as DNA, the CDR3 is TGTGCCAGCAGTTTAACCGGGATTACCTACGAGCAGTACTTC. It specifies CASSLTGITYEQYF.

The gene calls are TRBV7-8 and TRBJ1-4; 10 nucleotides agree with TRBD1. Germline V CDR1 and CDR2: SGHVS, FQNEAQ. This CDR3 is built from 17 residues. Trimming removed 0 bases from V and 7 bases from J; junction bases left unmatched: 8. The CDR3 loop reads CASSLAGPGTGVEKLFF. CDR3 sequence (DNA): TGTGCCAGCAGCTTAGCGGGCCCCGGGACAGGGGTTGAAAAACTGTTTTTT.

The count of this clone is one. This rearrangement joins TRBV11-2 to TRBJ2-7; TRBD2 agrees at 9 bases. Germline V gene data show CDR1 as SGHAT and CDR2 as FQNNGV. Trimming cost V 8 bases and J 3 bases; bases outside gene matches: 8. The CDR3 runs to 14 residues. This CDR3 is CASESKREVYEQYF. The CDR3 nucleotides are TGTGCCAGCGAATCTAAGCGGGAGGTCTACGAGCAGTACTTC.

The CDR3 nucleotides read TGCGCCAGCAGCCAAGATTCGTCGGTGGGGGATACGCAGTATTTT. Its translation: CASSQDSSVGDTQYF. This chain connects TRBV4-1 to TRBJ2-3, with D unclear. V lost 0 bases and J lost 6, with 13 bases in between. Germline CDR1 reads MGHRA; CDR2 reads YSYEKL. This CDR3 contains 15 residues.

The genes are TRBV28 and TRBJ1-1; no definite D call. Deletions cut 2 bases from V and 1 base from J, with 5 bases between. Germline loops: CDR1 MDHEN, CDR2 SYDVKM. CDR3 length: 13 residues. The DNA of the CDR3 is TGTGCCAGCAGTTTAAACAGGAACACTGAAGCTTTCTTT. Encoded protein: CASSLNRNTEAFF.

The rearrangement links TRBV10-3 to TRBJ2-2; D may be TRBD1 (5 bases). CDR1 ENHRY and CDR2 SYGVKD come from the germline V gene. V lost 4 bases and J 0 bases, leaving 6 bases between the germline ends. This CDR3 contains 14 residues. CDR3 in amino acids: CAISGTTNTGELFF. CDR3 coding DNA: TGTGCCATCAGTGGGACAACGAACACCGGGGAGCTGTTTTTT.

The J gene is TRBJ1-2, the V gene TRBV3-1 (or the pseudogene TRBV3-2); 7 bases fit TRBD1. With 1 base clipped from V and 4 bases from J, the junction kept 9 bases outside the gene matches. CDR1 is LGHDT and CDR2 is YNNKEL in the germline V gene (reference sequence). The CDR3 runs to 16 residues. The CDR3 DNA is TGTGCCAGCAGCCAAGTTCTAGACAGGGAAGCCTATGGCTACACCTTC. Protein: CASSQVLDREAYGYTF.

This chain links TRBV6-4 with TRBJ2-1; 11 nucleotides agree with TRBD1. CDR1 MRHNA and CDR2 SNTAGT come from the germline V gene. The CDR3 extends over 14 amino acids. Trimming cost V 3 bases and J 8 bases; bases outside gene matches: 3. The CDR3, as DNA: TGTGCCAGCAGTGAAGGACAGGGGGCGGATGAGCAGTTCTTC. It specifies CASSEGQGADEQFF.

This clone was seen once. The J gene is TRBJ2-1, the V gene TRBV9, with 12 bases identical to TRBD2. The germline CDR1 and CDR2 sequences are SGDLS and YYNGEE. V shed 0 bases and J 0 bases; nucleotides not matched to a gene: 7. There are 19 residues in the CDR3. The CDR3 DNA follows: TGTGCCAGCAGCGTAGGGGGACTAGCGGGTCGGAGCTCCTACAATGAGCAGTTCTTC. As protein: CASSVGGLAGRSSYNEQFF.

This rearrangement joins TRBV7-9 to TRBJ2-3; 8 positions match TRBD2. The CDR3 consists of 15 residues. V lost 6 bases and J lost 5; bases outside the gene matches: 10. Looked up from germline, CDR1 is SEHNR and CDR2 is FQNEAQ (reference sequence). CDR3 amino acids: CASSRTSGLGDTQYF. Written as DNA, the CDR3 is TGTGCCAGCAGTCGAACTAGCGGCTTAGGAGATACGCAGTATTTT.

The chain combines TRBV11-3 with TRBJ2-5, with D tentatively TRBD1 or TRBD2 (7 bases each). The CDR3 is made up of 19 amino acids. The germline V and J ends were trimmed by 0 bases and 1 base, with 21 bases remaining between them. CDR1 SGHNT and CDR2 YENEEA come from the germline V gene. CDR3 residues: CASSLEGREAGQCQETQYF. The CDR3, as DNA: TGTGCCAGCAGCTTAGAGGGTCGAGAAGCGGGACAGTGCCAAGAGACCCAGTACTTC.

V usage is TRBV19 and J usage is TRBJ2-2; 12 nucleotides match TRBD2. CDR1 LNHDA and CDR2 SQIVND come from the germline V gene (reference sequence). The CDR3 runs 15 residues. The CDR3 region is CASGASGRDAGELFF. The CDR3 bases are TGTGCTAGCGGGGCTAGCGGGAGGGACGCCGGGGAGCTGTTTTTT.